The clone carrying this T cell receptor beta chain has just a few counts. The same CDR3 can be traced to other DNA sequences in this sample. Seattle researchers signed up patients amid active infection and tracked them longitudinally. The sample is drawn from a study of blood T cell repertoires in COVID-19. Trimming took 5 bases from V and 5 from J; bases not matched to a gene: 5. This CDR3 region has 14 residues. Germline lookup yields CDR1 SNHLY and CDR2 FYNNEI. Assay used: immunoSEQ multiplex PCR; TCRdb lists only in-frame clones, some missing. The data show over 200,000 clones, 83% seen once. Source material: peripheral blood. The chain couples TRBV2 to TRBJ1-4; 7 bases are shared with TRBD1. The origin of this receptor is a woman aged 25 to 45 with COVID-19, enrolled during active disease. CDR3 loop: CASSRQGGNEKLFF. The CDR3 DNA sequence: TGTGCCAGCAGTCGACAGGGAGGAAATGAAAAACTGTTTTTT.